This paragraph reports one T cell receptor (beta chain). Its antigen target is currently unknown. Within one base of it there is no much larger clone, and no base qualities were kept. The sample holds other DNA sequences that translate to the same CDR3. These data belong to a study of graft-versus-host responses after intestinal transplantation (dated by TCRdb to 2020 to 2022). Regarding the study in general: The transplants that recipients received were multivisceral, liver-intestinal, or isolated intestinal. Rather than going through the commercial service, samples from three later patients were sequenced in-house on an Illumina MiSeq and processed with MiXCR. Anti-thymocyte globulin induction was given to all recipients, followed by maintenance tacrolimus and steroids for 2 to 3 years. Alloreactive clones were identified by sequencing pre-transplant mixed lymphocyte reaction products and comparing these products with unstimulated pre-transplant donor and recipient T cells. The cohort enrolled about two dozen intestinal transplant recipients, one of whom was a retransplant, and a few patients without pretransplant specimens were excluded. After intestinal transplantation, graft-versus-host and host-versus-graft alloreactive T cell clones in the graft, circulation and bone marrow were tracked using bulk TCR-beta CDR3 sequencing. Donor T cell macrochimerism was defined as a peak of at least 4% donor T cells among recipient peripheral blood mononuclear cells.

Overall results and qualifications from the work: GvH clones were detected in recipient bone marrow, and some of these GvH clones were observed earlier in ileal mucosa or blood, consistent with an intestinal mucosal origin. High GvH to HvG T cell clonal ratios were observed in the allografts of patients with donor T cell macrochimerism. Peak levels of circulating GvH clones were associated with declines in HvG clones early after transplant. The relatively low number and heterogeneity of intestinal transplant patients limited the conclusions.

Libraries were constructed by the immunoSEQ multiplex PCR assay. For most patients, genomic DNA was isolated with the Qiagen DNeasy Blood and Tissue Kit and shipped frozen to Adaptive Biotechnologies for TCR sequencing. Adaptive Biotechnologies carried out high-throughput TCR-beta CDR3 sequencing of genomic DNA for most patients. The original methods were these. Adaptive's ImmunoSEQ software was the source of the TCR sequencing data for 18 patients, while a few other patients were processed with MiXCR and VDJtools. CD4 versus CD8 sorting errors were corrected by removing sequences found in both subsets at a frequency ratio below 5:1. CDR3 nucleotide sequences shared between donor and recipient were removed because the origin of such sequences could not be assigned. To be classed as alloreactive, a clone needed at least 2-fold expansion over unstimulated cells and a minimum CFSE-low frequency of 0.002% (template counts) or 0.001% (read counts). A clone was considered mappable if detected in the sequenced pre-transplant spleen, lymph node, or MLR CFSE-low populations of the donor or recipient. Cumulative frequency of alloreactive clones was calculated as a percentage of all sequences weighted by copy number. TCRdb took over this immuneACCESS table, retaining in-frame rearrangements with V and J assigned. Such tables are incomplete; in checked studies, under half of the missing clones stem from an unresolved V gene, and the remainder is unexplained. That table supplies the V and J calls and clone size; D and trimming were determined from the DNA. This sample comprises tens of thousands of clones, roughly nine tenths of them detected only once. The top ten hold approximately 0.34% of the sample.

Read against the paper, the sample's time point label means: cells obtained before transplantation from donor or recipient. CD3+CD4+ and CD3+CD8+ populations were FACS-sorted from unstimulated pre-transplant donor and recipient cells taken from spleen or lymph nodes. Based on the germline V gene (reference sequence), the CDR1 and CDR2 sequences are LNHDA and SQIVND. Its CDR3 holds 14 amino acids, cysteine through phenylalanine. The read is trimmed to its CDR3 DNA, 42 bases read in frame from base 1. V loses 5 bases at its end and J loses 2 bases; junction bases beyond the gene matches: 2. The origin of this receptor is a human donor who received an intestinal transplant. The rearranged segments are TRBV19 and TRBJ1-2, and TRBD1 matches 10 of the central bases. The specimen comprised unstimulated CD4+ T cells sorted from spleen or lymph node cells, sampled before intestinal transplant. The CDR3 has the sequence CASSPGQGNYGYTF. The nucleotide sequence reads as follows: TGTGCCAGTAGTCCGGGACAGGGGAACTATGGCTACACCTTC. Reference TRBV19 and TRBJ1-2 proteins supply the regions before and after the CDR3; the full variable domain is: DGGITQSPKYLFRKEGQNVTLSCEQNLNHDAMYWYRQDPGQGLRLIYYSQIVNDFQKGDIAEGYSVSREKKESFPLTVTSAQKNPTAFYLCASSPGQGNYGYTFGSGTRLTVV.